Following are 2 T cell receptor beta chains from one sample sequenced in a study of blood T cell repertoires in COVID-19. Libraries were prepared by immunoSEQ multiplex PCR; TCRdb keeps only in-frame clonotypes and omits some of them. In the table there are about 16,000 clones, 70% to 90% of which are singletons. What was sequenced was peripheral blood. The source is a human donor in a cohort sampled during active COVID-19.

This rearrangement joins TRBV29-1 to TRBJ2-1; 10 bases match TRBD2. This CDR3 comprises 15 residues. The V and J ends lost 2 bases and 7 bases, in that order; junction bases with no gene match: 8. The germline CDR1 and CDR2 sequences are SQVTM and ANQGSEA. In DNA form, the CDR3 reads TGCAGCGTTGAAAGCAGGCTAGCGGGAGTTAATGAGCAGTTCTTC. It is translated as CSVESRLAGVNEQFF.

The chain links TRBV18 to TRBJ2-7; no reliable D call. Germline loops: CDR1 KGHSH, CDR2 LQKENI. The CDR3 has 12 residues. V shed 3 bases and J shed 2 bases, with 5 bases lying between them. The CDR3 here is CASSPDTYEQYF. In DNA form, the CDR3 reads TGTGCCAGCTCACCCGACACCTACGAGCAGTACTTC.